These 8 T cell receptor beta chains were sequenced from one sample in a study of cytomegalovirus exposure and HLA in healthy donors. With 60 Vbeta and 13 Jbeta primers, the PCR was carried out. Only in-frame clones appear in the TCRdb table, and some are missing; sequencing was by immunoSEQ multiplex PCR. The sample records over 70,000 clones, less than 80% being singletons. The sequencing sample was made of PBMCs. Receptor source: a man younger than 45 in good health and CMV-seropositive.

The chain uses TRBV6-6 and TRBJ1-2; D is perhaps TRBD1 (5 bases). CDR3 length: 14 residues. V shed 8 bases and J shed 4 bases, with 17 bases lying between them. Germline V gene lookup returns CDR1 MNHNY and CDR2 SVGAGI (reference sequence). This CDR3 reads CASYNTGGGYGYTF. The CDR3 coding sequence is TGTGCCAGCTACAATACCGGGGGTGGCTATGGCTACACCTTC.

As concerns this clone: Additional DNA sequences in this sample encode the identical CDR3. The chain combines TRBV2 with TRBJ1-5; D may be TRBD1 (6 bases). Trimming cost V 4 bases and J 4 bases, with 14 bases left between them. CDR3 length: 15 amino acids. Germline CDR1 and CDR2: SNHLY and FYNNEI. DNA for the CDR3: TGTGCCAGCAGTGTAGGGCAGGGGTCGAATCAGCCCCAGCATTTT. It encodes CASSVGQGSNQPQHF.

J is TRBJ2-2 and V is TRBV5-4, with TRBD2 identical over 11 bases. CDR1 SGHNT and CDR2 YYREEE come from the germline V gene (reference sequence). The CDR3 covers 20 residues. Trimming cost V 4 bases and J 0 bases; bases outside gene matches: 14. The CDR3 here is CASSPNSLLAGVSNTGELFF. CDR3 DNA: TGTGCCAGCAGCCCGAATTCACTACTAGCGGGGGTATCGAACACCGGGGAGCTGTTTTTT.

This clone was recorded a few times. The chain couples TRBV15 to TRBJ2-1, with a possible D match to TRBD2 (7 bases). CDR3 size: 19 residues. Germline loops: CDR1 LNHNV, CDR2 YYDKDF (reference sequence). V gave up 2 bases and J gave up 0 bases, with 20 bases separating them. The CDR3 loop reads CATSRSVQAGTSSYNEQFF. CDR3 DNA sequence: TGTGCCACCAGCAGATCAGTACAAGCGGGGACATCCTCCTACAATGAGCAGTTCTTC.

The chain joins TRBV2 to TRBJ1-2; tentative D call: TRBD1 (5 bases). Deletions cut 5 bases from V and 2 bases from J, with 9 bases between. Per the germline V gene, CDR1 is SNHLY and CDR2 is FYNNEI. CDR3 size: 13 residues. The CDR3 DNA sequence: TGTGCCAGCAGTTGGGACTCGAACTATGGCTACACCTTC. Amino acid sequence: CASSWDSNYGYTF.

The V and J genes are TRBV10-3 and TRBJ2-1, with 7 bases lining up with TRBD2. The CDR3 runs to 13 residues. After removal of 5 bases from V and 5 bases from J, the junction contained 3 bases not matched to a gene. Per the germline V gene, CDR1 is ENHRY and CDR2 is SYGVKD. The CDR3 DNA follows: TGTGCCATCAGTTCGGGACTAAACAATGAGCAGTTCTTC. This gives the protein CAISSGLNNEQFF.

This chain uses TRBV14 with TRBJ2-7; D gene ambiguous. Germline V gives CDR1 SGHDN, CDR2 FVKESK. CDR3 length equals 13 residues. Trimming took off 2 bases at V and 6 bases at J, with 11 bases between the two ends. The DNA for the CDR3 is TGTGCCAGCAGCCAAATTGGCGGCAGCGAGCAGTACTTC. Translation gives CASSQIGGSEQYF.

V gene TRBV9 combines with J gene TRBJ1-1; 9 nucleotides line up with TRBD1. V shed 0 bases, J shed 7 bases, and the junction held 7 bases outside the gene matches. Germline V gene lookup returns CDR1 SGDLS and CDR2 YYNGEE. The CDR3 is 15 amino acids. The CDR3 DNA sequence: TGTGCCAGCAGCGTAGGCGGGACAGGGCTTGGTGAAGCTTTCTTT. This sequence encodes CASSVGGTGLGEAFF.